These 5 T cell receptor beta chains were all obtained from the same sample, sequenced in a study of identical twins. TCRdb called the 5' RACE reads again in MiXCR, with one record for every CDR3 protein. Of fewer than 500,000 distinct CDR3 sequences listed, 20% to 25% were seen once; the top ten hold about 2.9%. This same sample was also taken into another study, of T cells expressing NK-cell markers.

What was sequenced was CD4+ T cells sorted from blood. The receptor set was obtained from a woman aged 18-29 years in good health.

The rearrangement uses TRBV14 and TRBJ2-3; a possible D gene is TRBD2 (6 bases). The germline V gene encodes CDR1 SGHDN and CDR2 FVKESK. CDR3 length equals 12 residues. V was shortened by 7 bases and J by 6 bases, with 11 bases between the two germline ends. CDR3 bases: TGTGCCAGCAATAACCGGGGGGATACGCAGTATTTT. This encodes CASNNRGDTQYF.

The V and J genes are TRBV6-2 or TRBV6-3 and TRBJ2-2, with 9 bases fitting TRBD2. The CDR3 consists of 13 residues. V lost 9 bases to trimming and J lost 4 bases; unmatched junction nucleotides: 3. Germline CDR1 reads MNHEY; CDR2 reads SVGEGT. CDR3 coding DNA: TGTGCCAGTAGCGGGAGAATCACCGGGGAGCTGTTTTTT. Protein: CASSGRITGELFF.

This clonotype has a count of ten or more. This rearrangement joins TRBV7-2 to TRBJ2-3, with 8 bases lining up with TRBD2. Germline trimming cut 3 bases from V and 2 bases from J; bases unmatched to any gene: 1. CDR1 and CDR2 (germline): SGHTA, FQGNSA. This CDR3 is 14 amino acids long. In nucleotides, the CDR3 is TGTGCCAGCAGCTTCGGGGGGGCCACAGATACGCAGTATTTT. Its translation: CASSFGGATDTQYF.

The chain uses TRBV7-2 and TRBJ2-1, with TRBD2 as a possible D gene (5 bases). The V and J ends lost 1 base and 7 bases respectively, with 8 bases between them. CDR3 length equals 13 residues. CDR1 is SGHTA and CDR2 is FQGNSA in the germline V gene. In DNA, the CDR3 is TGTGCCAGCAGCTTAGTTACTAGGAATGAGCAGTTCTTC. Its translation is CASSLVTRNEQFF.

The chain has TRBV6-2 or TRBV6-3 and TRBJ2-1; D gene ambiguous. CDR3 length equals 16 residues. Deletions cut 7 bases from V and 5 bases from J, with 21 bases between. Germline V gives CDR1 MNHEY, CDR2 SVGEGT. CDR3 DNA: TGTGCCAGCAAAAGCCCCGCCAAGGGCGCGGACAATGAGCAGTTCTTC. The encoded protein is CASKSPAKGADNEQFF.